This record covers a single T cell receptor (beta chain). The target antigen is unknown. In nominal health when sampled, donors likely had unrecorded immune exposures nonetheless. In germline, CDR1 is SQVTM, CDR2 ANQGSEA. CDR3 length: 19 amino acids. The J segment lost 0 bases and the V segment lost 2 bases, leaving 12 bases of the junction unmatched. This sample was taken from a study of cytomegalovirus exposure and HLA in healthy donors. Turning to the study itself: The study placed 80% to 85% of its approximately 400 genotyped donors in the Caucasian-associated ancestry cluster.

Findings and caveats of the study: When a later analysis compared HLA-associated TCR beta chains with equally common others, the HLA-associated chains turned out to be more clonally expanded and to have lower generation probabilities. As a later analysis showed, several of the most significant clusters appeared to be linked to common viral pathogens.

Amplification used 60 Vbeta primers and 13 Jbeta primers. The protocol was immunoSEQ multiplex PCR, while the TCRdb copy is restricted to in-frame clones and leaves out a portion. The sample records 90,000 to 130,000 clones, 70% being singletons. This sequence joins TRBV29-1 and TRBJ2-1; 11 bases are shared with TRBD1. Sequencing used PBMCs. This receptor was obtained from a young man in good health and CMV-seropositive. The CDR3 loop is CSVERGQGDKLGSYNEQFF. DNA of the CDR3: TGCAGCGTTGAACGGGGACAGGGGGACAAGTTGGGCTCCTACAATGAGCAGTTCTTC.